Described below is a single T cell receptor (beta chain) sequence and its context. Its specificity is unknown. Germline CDR1 is LNHDA and CDR2 is SQIVND (reference sequence). The CDR3 covers 14 residues. Trimming left V 5 bases short and J 3 bases short, with 8 bases between. Indicated time point: week 11, during vaccination. Doses consisted of 300 ug of mutant IDH1 20-mer peptide each, paired with topical imiquimod. These data belong to a study of a mutant IDH1 vaccine in newly diagnosed glioma. TCRdb keeps only in-frame clones here, not all; method: immunoSEQ multiplex PCR. The sample includes approximately 64,000 clones, roughly 80% of them seen just once.

The chain combines TRBV19 with TRBJ2-6; a possible D gene is TRBD2 (5 bases). The origin of this receptor is a woman aged 45-60 years with glioma. Sequencing was performed on PBMCs, taken from a glioma patient whose treatment included an IDH1 peptide vaccine. The CDR3 reads CASSVGSGANVLTF. The CDR3 region has the DNA TGTGCCAGTAGTGTGGGGAGTGGGGCCAACGTCCTGACTTTC.